This T cell receptor beta chain was observed in a study of blood T cell repertoires in COVID-19. About the research overall: Spain, Italy and the United States supplied samples that represented acute and convalescent COVID-19.

The table came from immunoSEQ multiplex PCR; TCRdb's copy has only in-frame clones and leaves some out. The table shows under 200,000 clones, with approximately 81% occurring only once. The CDR3 consists of 14 residues. CDR1 is KGHSH and CDR2 is LQKENI in the germline V gene. With 6 bases removed from V and 4 bases from J, the gap between germline ends came to 16 bases. This clone was seen more than once but under ten times. Study members were between roughly 18 and 89 years old and lived in approximately 25 US regions. The chain joins TRBV18 to TRBJ2-7, with D possibly TRBD1 on 6 matching bases. This TCR was recovered from a woman aged 45-65 years who had recovered from COVID-19. Sequences were obtained from PBMCs or T cells enriched from blood (not recorded which). CDR3 amino acids: CASSGATGVYEQYF. The CDR3, as DNA: TGTGCCAGCTCGGGCGCGACAGGAGTATACGAGCAGTACTTC.